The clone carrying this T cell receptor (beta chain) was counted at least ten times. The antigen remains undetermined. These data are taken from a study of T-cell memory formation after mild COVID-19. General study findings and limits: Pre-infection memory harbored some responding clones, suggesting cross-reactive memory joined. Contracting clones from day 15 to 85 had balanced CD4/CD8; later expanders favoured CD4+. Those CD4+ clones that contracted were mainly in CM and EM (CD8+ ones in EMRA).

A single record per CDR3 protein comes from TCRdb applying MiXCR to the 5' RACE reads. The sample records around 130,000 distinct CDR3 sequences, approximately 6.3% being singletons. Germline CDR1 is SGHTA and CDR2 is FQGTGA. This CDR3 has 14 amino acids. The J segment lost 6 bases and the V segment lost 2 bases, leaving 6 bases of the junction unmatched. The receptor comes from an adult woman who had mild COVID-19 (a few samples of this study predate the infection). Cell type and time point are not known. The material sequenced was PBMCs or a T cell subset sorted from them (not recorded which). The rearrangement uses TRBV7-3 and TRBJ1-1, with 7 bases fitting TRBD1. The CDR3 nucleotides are TGTGCCAGCAGCTTAGGCCCCGGGACAGCTGAAGCTTTCTTT. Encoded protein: CASSLGPGTAEAFF.